This T cell receptor beta chain came from a study of CD8 T cells in Susac syndrome. Reverse transcription used about 0.45 to 1 ug RNA and random hexamers. TCRdb analysed the immunoSEQ multiplex PCR reads with MiXCR anew, one entry per CDR3 protein. The table includes roughly 120,000 distinct CDR3 sequences, roughly 95% detected once. Trimming at V came to 8 bases and at J to 2 bases, leaving 8 bases not matched to a gene. Germline V gene sequence: CDR1 DFQATT, CDR2 SNEGSKA (reference sequence). The CDR3 is 14 amino acids. The V gene is TRBV20-1, the J gene TRBJ1-4; 7 nucleotides match TRBD1. The clonotype was recovered from a human donor in good health. The specimen was CD4+ T cells from PBMCs. The DNA of the CDR3 is TGCAGTTCCCCCCTGGGACAGACTAATGAAAAACTGTTTTTT. It yields the protein CSSPLGQTNEKLFF.